This T cell receptor (beta chain) was retrieved from a study of cytomegalovirus exposure and HLA in healthy donors. PCR primers comprised 60 Vbeta and 13 Jbeta primers. TCRdb's table, derived via immunoSEQ multiplex PCR, lists solely in-frame clones and lacks some. Seen here are about 120,000 clones, roughly 66% observed once, and the top ten hold approximately 1.4%. J was trimmed by 2 bases and V by 11 bases; bases with no gene match: 12. Germline CDR1 is SNHLY and CDR2 is FYNNEI. This CDR3 region has 14 residues. Broader study findings: Most of the TCR beta V segments (in an earlier analysis) were productive either about 87% or about 30% of the time.

This clone was detected only a few times. Its antigen is as yet unknown. V and J are TRBV2 and TRBJ2-7, with 7 bases matching TRBD1. The material sequenced was PBMCs. The receptor's source is a man aged 18-30 years in good health and CMV-seronegative. This chain's CDR3 is CAVGTGQPPYEQYF. DNA for the CDR3: TGTGCCGTAGGGACGGGACAGCCCCCCTACGAGCAGTACTTC.